Reported below is one TCR beta chain. Its specificity is not known. This sample was taken from a study of shared clonotypes between healthy human individuals. This CDR3 contains 13 residues. Germline V gene lookup returns CDR1 SGDLS and CDR2 YYNGEE. V lost 0 bases and J 3 bases, leaving 7 bases between the germline ends. The naive CD8 population came from CD45RO-negative cells selected for CCR7, without terminally differentiated effector memory CD45RA+ cells. Each of the donors was a healthy adult who was HIV-negative and had not had a recent acute infection or vaccination. Assay: immunoSEQ multiplex PCR; the TCRdb copy retains only in-frame clones and omits some. The table lists some 2 million clones, about 95% of them singletons. Study results and limitations: The donor pool, a small one, limited the genetic and exposure-history diversity represented.

The TCR originated in a man aged 18 to 35 in good health. The sample was naive CD8+ T cells sorted from blood. This chain links TRBV9 with TRBJ2-7; D remains unclear. The chain's CDR3 is CASSVGYGYEQYF. The CDR3 DNA reads TGTGCCAGCAGCGTAGGGTACGGCTACGAGCAGTACTTC. The entire variable domain, with the rest obtained from reference TRBV9 and TRBJ2-7, is as follows: DSGVTQTPKHLITATGQRVTLRCSPRSGDLSVYWYQQSLDQGLQFLIQYYNGEERAKGNILERFSAQQFPDLHSELNLSSLELGDSALYFCASSVGYGYEQYFGPGTRLTVT.